The 3 T cell receptor beta chains presented below share a single source sample, sequenced in a study of T cell responses to AZD1222 COVID-19 vaccine. This table comes from immunoSEQ multiplex PCR, and its TCRdb copy is limited to in-frame clones, with some not included. The sample comprises around 200,000 clones, approximately 92% of which are singletons, and under 1.1% rests with the top ten. The sequenced sample was peripheral blood, obtained 28 days after the second dose of the MenACWY control vaccine. These receptors were collected from an adult who received the MenACWY meningococcal vaccine as a control.

This rearrangement joins TRBV7-2 to TRBJ2-4; the D is unclear. The germline CDR1 and CDR2 sequences are SGHTA and FQGNSA. V dropped 3 bases and J dropped 1 base, with 10 bases sitting between them. There are 15 residues in the CDR3. CDR3 coding DNA: TGTGCCAGCAGCTTGGCCCAAGGGGCCAAAAACATTCAGTACTTC. Translation gives CASSLAQGAKNIQYF.

The rearrangement uses TRBV5-1 and TRBJ1-4; D remains ambiguous. The length of the CDR3 is 15 residues. The V gene's germline CDR1 is SGHRS and CDR2 YFSETQ. Trimming took off 0 bases at V and 3 bases at J, with 9 bases between the two ends. The chain's CDR3 is CASSLAGPANEKLFF. The DNA of the CDR3 is TGCGCCAGCAGCTTGGCTGGCCCCGCTAATGAAAAACTGTTTTTT.

This sequence joins TRBV27 and TRBJ1-5, with no clear D. From germline, CDR1 is MNHEY and CDR2 SMNVEV (reference sequence). The CDR3 has 18 amino acids. Trimming shortened V by 5 bases and J by 7 bases, and 27 bases separated the two germline ends. CDR3 region: CASSIRPPPSLSGQPQHF. For the CDR3, the DNA is TGTGCCAGCAGTATTAGGCCGCCCCCCTCTTTGTCGGGCCAGCCCCAGCATTTT.